The 18 T cell receptor beta chains given below trace back to one sample, sequenced in a study of tissue T cells after allogeneic stem cell transplantation (dated by TCRdb to between 2022 and 2023). The intended sense of this specimen's time point label: mouse harvest day 14 after allogeneic transplant. Each mouse graft consisted of 10^7 T-cell-depleted bone marrow cells plus 10^6 splenic CD5+ T cells and was given by tail vein injection. Library preparation employed the immunoSEQ multiplex PCR assay. TCRdb carries this immuneACCESS record with in-frame sequences only. Its versions omit some clonotypes, under half of them owing to an unresolved V gene in the studies checked, with the rest unexplained. This sample lists about 3,100 clones; 45% to 60% were detected once. Around 40% of the sample is taken by the ten largest. The sample consisted of gut tissue. Source of these receptors: a female BALB/c mouse given C57BL/6 T cells with graft-versus-host disease after an allogeneic hematopoietic cell transplant.

A remark on this clone: The listed genes are named as in mouse. The read falls 1 residue short of the CDR3 end, and the missing part is taken from the germline J gene. The chain uses TRBV19 and TRBJ2-1, with TRBD1 matching over 10 bases. Per the germline V gene, CDR1 is FNHDT and CDR2 is SITEND (reference sequence). This CDR3 contains 14 residues. The junction had 4 bases not matched to a gene; V was cut back by 4 bases and J by 6 bases. Partial CDR3 DNA: TGTGCCAGCAGTCGGGACAGGGGTATTGCTGAGCAGTTC. It codes for CASSRDRGIAEQF. The whole CDR3 protein reads CASSRDRGIAEQFF.

With regard to this clone: The genes and germline here are from mouse. The CDR3 extends 1 residue past the end of the read, so its final part is completed from the germline J gene. The genes are TRBV13-2 and TRBJ1-5; D perhaps matches TRBD1 (6 bases). This CDR3 is built from 15 residues. V gave up 0 bases and J gave up 3 bases, with 10 bases separating them. The V gene's germline CDR1 is NNHNN and CDR2 SYGAGS (reference sequence). The covered CDR3 bases are TGTGCCAGCGGTGATGCAAGGGGGGTCAACCAGGCTCCGCTT. It encodes CASGDARGVNQAPL. The CDR3 in full is CASGDARGVNQAPLF.

Remarks on this clone: Gene names are the mouse ones. The CDR3 end lies 1 residue beyond the end of the read and is filled in from the germline J gene. J is TRBJ2-3 and V is TRBV16, with a weak D call TRBD2 (6 bases). Germline CDR1 and CDR2: SGHSA and FRNQAP. The CDR3 is made up of 15 amino acids. V was pared by 4 bases and J by 0 bases, with 11 bases between. The sequenced CDR3 bases are TGTGCAAGCAGCTCCCTGGGGCCTAGTGCAGAAACGCTGTAT. This translates into CASSSLGPSAETLY. Given in full, the CDR3 is CASSSLGPSAETLYF.

This clone occurred a few times. Gene names and germline match the mouse. The CDR3 end falls 1 residue outside the read, so it is completed with the germline J gene. Different DNA sequences within this sample yield the same CDR3. The chain links TRBV26 to TRBJ1-1; D gene unclear. The germline V and J ends were trimmed by 2 bases and 0 bases, with 4 bases remaining between them. The germline V gene encodes CDR1 KGHPV and CDR2 FQNQEV (reference sequence). The length of the CDR3 is 13 residues. The sequenced part of the CDR3 DNA is TGTGCCAGCAGTCTGGGAGCAAACACAGAAGTCTTC. Translation: CASSLGANTEVF. The full-length CDR3 reads as CASSLGANTEVFF.

This clone has more than one count but fewer than ten. Any gene name here is a mouse gene name. The read ends 1 residue shy of where the CDR3 ends; the end is completed using the germline J gene. This chain joins TRBV12-2 and TRBJ2-7; 7 bases match TRBD1. The CDR3 extends over 13 amino acids. Unmatched junction bases numbered 0, after V lost 2 bases and J lost 0 bases. The germline CDR1 and CDR2 sequences are SGHLS and HYDKME. The covered CDR3 bases are TGTGCCAGCTCTCGGGACAGCTCCTATGAACAGTAC. Protein: CASSRDSSYEQY. The CDR3 reads in full as CASSRDSSYEQYF.

On this clone: Genes and germline are mouse. The CDR3 DNA, read in part, is TGCTCCAGCAGTCACACTGGGGGGGCAGAAACGCTGTAT. Protein: CSSSHTGGAETLY. The CDR3 in full is CSSSHTGGAETLYF. This sequence joins TRBV23 and TRBJ2-3; the table names TRBD2, a call not compared with the DNA. The read ends 1 residue shy of where the CDR3 ends; the end is completed using the germline J gene. CDR1 KGHTA and CDR2 FQNQQP come from the germline V gene. The CDR3 has 14 residues.

Within the sample, this clone is large. The genes are named according to mouse. The CDR3 goes on 1 residue after the read ends, and that part is filled in from the germline J gene. This sample also contains other DNA sequences that code for the same CDR3. The rearrangement uses TRBV26 and TRBJ2-7, with D maybe TRBD1 (6 bases). Germline CDR1 KGHPV, CDR2 FQNQEV (reference sequence). The CDR3 contains 14 residues. The germline V and J ends were trimmed by 0 bases and 3 bases, with 9 bases remaining between them. The CDR3 region is CASSLSWDNYEQYF. Incomplete CDR3 DNA: TGTGCCAGCAGTCTGTCGTGGGACAACTATGAACAGTAC.

With respect to this clone: The gene symbols are mouse symbols. The CDR3 end falls 1 residue outside the read, so it is completed with the germline J gene. The chain links TRBV12-2 to TRBJ1-1, with 12 bases aligning to TRBD1. The CDR3 loop spans 14 amino acids. The germline CDR1 and CDR2 sequences are SGHLS and HYDKME. Unmatched junction bases numbered 3, after V lost 4 bases and J lost 4 bases. CDR3 protein: CASSPGQGATEVFF. The sequenced part of the CDR3 DNA is TGTGCCAGCTCGCCGGGACAGGGGGCCACAGAAGTCTTC.

This clone was counted a few times. Gene names are the mouse ones. The CDR3 end is not reached by the read, which stops 1 residue before it; the germline J gene fills it in. V gene TRBV17 combines with J gene TRBJ2-7; 8 bases agree with TRBD2. CDR1 MNHDT and CDR2 YYDKIL come from the germline V gene. CDR3 length equals 13 residues. J lost 7 bases, V lost 3 bases, and 5 bases had no gene match. The CDR3 DNA, read in part, is TGTGCTAGCAGTAGGGGGGGGCGCGGGGAACAGTAC. It yields the protein CASSRGGRGEQY. The complete CDR3 reads CASSRGGRGEQYF.

In its sample, this clone is large. Each gene name is a mouse one. The CDR3 extends 1 residue past the end of the read, so its final part is completed from the germline J gene. This chain connects TRBV17 to TRBJ2-7; no firm D call. V was trimmed by 4 bases and J by 4 bases, leaving 8 bases between them. Germline CDR1 and CDR2: MNHDT and YYDKIL. The CDR3 length is 12 residues. CDR3 in amino acids: CASSKARYEQYF. CDR3 DNA, as far as it was read: TGTGCTAGCAGTAAGGCAAGATATGAACAGTAC.

With regard to this clone: The gene names given are mouse names. Coverage ceases 1 residue before the CDR3 finishes, and the germline J gene fills in the end. The chain carries TRBV15 and TRBJ2-5, with D possibly matching TRBD2 (6 bases). Trimming left V 5 bases short and J 5 bases short, with 11 bases between. In germline, CDR1 is SGHND, CDR2 FRSKSL. The CDR3 sequence is 13 residues long. CDR3 sequence reads: CASSPPGGDTQYF. The covered CDR3 bases are TGTGCCAGCAGTCCCCCGGGGGGAGACACCCAGTAC.

As to this clone: Gene and germline names: mouse. CDR3 region: CASSLQGANERLFF. The sequenced part of the CDR3 DNA is TGTGCCAGCAGTCTCCAGGGTGCCAACGAAAGATTATTT. The chain links TRBV26 to TRBJ1-4; D possibly corresponds to TRBD1 (5 bases). The missing CDR3 end, 1 residue past where the read stops, is filled in from the germline J gene. Germline loops: CDR1 KGHPV, CDR2 FQNQEV (reference sequence). The CDR3 runs 14 residues. Trimming took off 3 bases at V and 3 bases at J, with 8 bases between the two ends. The full variable domain, its missing parts supplied by reference TRBV26 and TRBJ1-4, is NSKVIQTPRYLVKGQGQKAKMRCIPEKGHPVVFWYQQNKNNEFKFLINFQNQEVLQQIDMTEKRFSAECPSNSPCSLEIQSSEAGDSALYLCASSLQGANERLFFGHGTKLSVL.

With respect to this clone: The germline and genes are mouse ones. The CDR3 goes on 1 residue after the read ends, and that part is filled in from the germline J gene. V gene TRBV3 combines with J gene TRBJ2-4; D gene ambiguous. CDR1 and CDR2 (germline): SNHLY, FYNGKV (reference sequence). This CDR3 contains 14 residues. The ends were cut back, 3 bases at V and 0 bases at J, with 7 bases in the middle. Partial CDR3 DNA: TGTGCCAGCAGCTTCACAACTAGTCAAAACACCTTGTAC. The encoded protein is CASSFTTSQNTLY. The full CDR3 is CASSFTTSQNTLYF.

With respect to this clone: Gene names are mouse gene names. The read ends 1 residue shy of where the CDR3 ends; the end is completed using the germline J gene. The gene calls are TRBV29 and TRBJ1-1, with 9 bases fitting TRBD1. Per the germline V gene, CDR1 is MSHET and CDR2 is SYDVDS. The CDR3 is made up of 13 amino acids. Trimming cost V 3 bases and J 4 bases; bases outside gene matches: 0. The CDR3 region is CASSLGQGTEVFF. The covered CDR3 bases are TGTGCTAGCAGTTTGGGACAGGGCACAGAAGTCTTC.

A note on this clone: Germline and genes: mouse. With the read ending 1 residue before the CDR3 end, the germline J gene is used to fill in that end. The gene calls are TRBV13-3 and TRBJ1-1, with a weak D call TRBD1 (5 bases). V shed 2 bases and J shed 7 bases, with 6 bases lying between them. The germline CDR1 and CDR2 sequences are NNHDY and SYVADS. This CDR3 contains 11 residues. The CDR3 DNA, read in part, is TGTGCCAGCAGTGACGGGGGAGAAGTCTTC. Amino acids: CASSDGGEVF. The full-length CDR3 reads as CASSDGGEVFF.

This clone has only a few counts. Any gene name here is a mouse gene name. The sequenced fragment ends 1 residue before the CDR3 boundary, so the rest is inferred from the germline J gene. The chain carries TRBV13-3 and TRBJ1-2, with a possible D match to TRBD1 (6 bases). The CDR3 has 13 residues. From germline, CDR1 is NNHDY and CDR2 SYVADS. Trimming shortened V by 4 bases and J by 3 bases, and 10 bases separated the two germline ends. This CDR3 is CASSPGQYSDYTF. The covered CDR3 bases are TGTGCCAGCAGTCCGGGACAATACTCCGACTACACC.

There are a few counts of this clone. Here the gene names and germline are mouse. Coverage ceases 1 residue before the CDR3 finishes, and the germline J gene fills in the end. The chain uses TRBV3 and TRBJ1-5; maybe TRBD1 (5 bases). This CDR3 region has 13 residues. Between the trimmed V and J ends, which lost 5 bases and 3 bases, there was a span of 8 bases. Germline V lookup: CDR1 SNHLY, CDR2 FYNGKV (reference sequence). The CDR3 protein is CASSRDRNQAPLF. The CDR3 DNA, read in part, is TGTGCCAGCAGCCGGGACCGCAACCAGGCTCCGCTT.

This clone showed up just a few times. Mouse gene names and germline throughout. The observed sequence ends 1 residue before the CDR3 terminus, with the missing tail filled in from the germline J gene. V usage is TRBV26 and J usage is TRBJ1-3, with D possibly TRBD1 on 5 matching bases. This CDR3 is 14 amino acids long. V was trimmed by 6 bases and J by 0 bases, leaving 9 bases between them. CDR1 and CDR2 from the germline V gene are KGHPV and FQNQEV (reference sequence). This CDR3 is CASRGHNSGNTLYF. The CDR3 bases that were read are TGTGCCAGCAGAGGACATAATTCTGGAAATACGCTCTAT.